This T cell receptor beta chain emerged from a study of cytomegalovirus exposure and HLA in healthy donors. The study, taken as a whole, reports: A link between a missense DCLRE1C variant and TCR beta V- and J-gene trimming emerged from a later analysis. Listed as cytomegalovirus-associated were 164 TCR beta chains.

As to this clone: The antigen remains undetermined.

The V and J ends lost 4 bases and 8 bases respectively, with 18 bases between them. This CDR3 comprises 14 residues. From germline, CDR1 is SGDLS and CDR2 YYNGEE. Primers: 60 Vbeta forward and 13 Jbeta reverse. Sequencing was performed with immunoSEQ multiplex PCR; in TCRdb, only in-frame clones are kept and a portion is missing. This table has about 150,000 clones, approximately 8.9% appearing once. Sequenced input: PBMCs. The sequence derives from a woman aged 40 to 49 in good health and CMV-seropositive. The chain is built from TRBV9 and TRBJ1-2; D gene uncertain. The chain's CDR3 is CASSLLNGPSGYTF. The CDR3 DNA is TGTGCCAGCAGCTTACTTAACGGTCCATCCGGCTACACCTTC.